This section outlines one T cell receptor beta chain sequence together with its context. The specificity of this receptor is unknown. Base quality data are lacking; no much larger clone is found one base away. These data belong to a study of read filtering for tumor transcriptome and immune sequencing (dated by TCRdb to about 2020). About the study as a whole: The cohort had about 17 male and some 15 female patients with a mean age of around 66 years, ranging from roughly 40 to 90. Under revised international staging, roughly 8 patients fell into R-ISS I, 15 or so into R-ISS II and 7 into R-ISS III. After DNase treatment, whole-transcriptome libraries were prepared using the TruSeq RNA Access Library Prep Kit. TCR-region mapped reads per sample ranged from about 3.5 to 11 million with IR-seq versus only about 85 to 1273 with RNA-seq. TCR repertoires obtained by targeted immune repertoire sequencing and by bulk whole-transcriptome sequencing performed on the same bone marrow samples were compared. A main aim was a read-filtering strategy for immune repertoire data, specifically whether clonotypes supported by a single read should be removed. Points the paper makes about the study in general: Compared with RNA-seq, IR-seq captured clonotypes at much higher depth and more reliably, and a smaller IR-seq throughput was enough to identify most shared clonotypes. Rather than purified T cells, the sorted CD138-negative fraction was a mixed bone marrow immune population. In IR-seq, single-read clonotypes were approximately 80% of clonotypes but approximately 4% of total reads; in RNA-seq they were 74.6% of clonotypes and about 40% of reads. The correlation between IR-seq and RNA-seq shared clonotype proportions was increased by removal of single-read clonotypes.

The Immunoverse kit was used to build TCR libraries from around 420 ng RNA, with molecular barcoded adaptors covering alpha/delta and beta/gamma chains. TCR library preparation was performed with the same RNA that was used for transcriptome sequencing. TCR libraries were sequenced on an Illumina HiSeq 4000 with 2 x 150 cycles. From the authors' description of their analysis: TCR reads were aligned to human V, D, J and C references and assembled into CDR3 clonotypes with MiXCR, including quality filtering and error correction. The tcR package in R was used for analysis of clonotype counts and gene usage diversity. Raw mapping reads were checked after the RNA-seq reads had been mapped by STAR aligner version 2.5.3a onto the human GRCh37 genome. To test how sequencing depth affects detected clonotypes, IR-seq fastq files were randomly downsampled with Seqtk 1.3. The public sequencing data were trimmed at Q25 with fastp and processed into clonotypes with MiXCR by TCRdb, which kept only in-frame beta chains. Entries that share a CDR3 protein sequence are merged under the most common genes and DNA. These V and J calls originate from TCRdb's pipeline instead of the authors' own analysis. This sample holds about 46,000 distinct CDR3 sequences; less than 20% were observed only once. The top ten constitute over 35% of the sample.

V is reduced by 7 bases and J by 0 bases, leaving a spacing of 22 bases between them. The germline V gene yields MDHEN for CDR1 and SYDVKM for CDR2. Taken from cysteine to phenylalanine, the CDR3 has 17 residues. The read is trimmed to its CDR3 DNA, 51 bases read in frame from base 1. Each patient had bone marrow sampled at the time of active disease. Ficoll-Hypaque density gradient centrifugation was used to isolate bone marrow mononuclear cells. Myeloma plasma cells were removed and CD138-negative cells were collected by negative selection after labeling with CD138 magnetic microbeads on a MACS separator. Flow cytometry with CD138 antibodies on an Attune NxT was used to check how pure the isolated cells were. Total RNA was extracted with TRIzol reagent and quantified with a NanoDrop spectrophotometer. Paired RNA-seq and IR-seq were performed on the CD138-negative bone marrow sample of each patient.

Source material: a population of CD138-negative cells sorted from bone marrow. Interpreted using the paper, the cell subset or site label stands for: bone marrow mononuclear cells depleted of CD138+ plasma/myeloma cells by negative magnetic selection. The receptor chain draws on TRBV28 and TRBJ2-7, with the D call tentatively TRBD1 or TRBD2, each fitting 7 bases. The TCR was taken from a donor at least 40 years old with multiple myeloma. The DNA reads TGTGCCAGCAATGACAGGGCTAGCGGAAGGAGCTCCTACGAGCAGTACTTC. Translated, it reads CASNDRASGRSSYEQYF.